One and the same sample provided the 30 T cell receptor beta chains below, sequenced in a study of blood T cell repertoires in COVID-19 (dated by TCRdb to the early 2020s). Libraries were built with the immunoSEQ multiplex PCR assay. TCRdb took this table from immuneACCESS and kept in-frame rearrangements with V and J called. Such tables lack part of the clones; where checked against another copy, unresolved V genes explain under half of the gap, and the rest is unexplained. Recorded for this sample are approximately 300,000 clones; 80% to 95% of them occurred a single time. The ten largest clones capture about 6.8% of the sample. Sequenced: peripheral blood. Receptors originate from a woman in her twenties or thirties with COVID-19, enrolled during active disease.

This chain links TRBV6-4 with TRBJ2-2; unclear D gene. CDR1 and CDR2 (germline): MRHNA, SNTAGT. The V gene lost 7 bases and the J gene lost 0 bases, with 9 bases spanning the gap. The CDR3 spans 14 residues. CDR3 region: CASTVEANTGELFF. CDR3 coding DNA: TGTGCCAGCACCGTAGAAGCGAACACCGGGGAGCTGTTTTTT.

V is TRBV6-5 and J is TRBJ1-5; 9 nucleotides align to TRBD1. V lost 5 bases to trimming and J lost 4 bases; unmatched junction nucleotides: 6. The V gene's germline CDR1 is MNHEY and CDR2 SVGAGI. The CDR3 runs to 15 residues. Here the CDR3 reads CASSLTGGPNQPQHF. Here the CDR3 DNA reads TGTGCCAGCAGTCTCACAGGGGGCCCAAATCAGCCCCAGCATTTT.

This chain joins TRBV6-5 and TRBJ1-3; D is ambiguous. The CDR3 totals 16 residues. The V gene lost 0 bases and the J gene lost 0 bases, with 9 bases spanning the gap. Germline V gene data show CDR1 as MNHEY and CDR2 as SVGAGI. The CDR3 region is CASSYSSHFSGNTIYF. The CDR3 nucleotides are TGTGCCAGCAGTTACTCGAGTCACTTCTCTGGAAACACCATATATTTT.

CDR3: CASSLAGQDTDTQYF. For the CDR3, the DNA is TGTGCCAGCAGCTTAGCCGGACAGGACACAGATACGCAGTATTTT. V and J are TRBV7-2 and TRBJ2-3, with 7 bases lining up with TRBD1. The ends lost 0 bases at V and 2 bases at J; junction bases unmatched: 2. The CDR3 is 15 residues long. Germline V CDR1 and CDR2: SGHTA, FQGNSA.

This clone was observed once. Other DNA sequences within the sample encode an identical CDR3. This chain links TRBV27 with TRBJ2-7; unclear D gene. There are 14 residues in the CDR3. CDR1 is MNHEY, CDR2 SMNVEV, per germline (reference sequence). Between the trimmed V and J ends, which lost 0 bases and 2 bases, there was a span of 8 bases. CDR3 sequence: CASSLSGSTYEQYF. The CDR3 DNA reads TGTGCCAGCAGTTTATCGGGCAGCACCTACGAGCAGTACTTC.

The genes are TRBV29-1 and TRBJ1-1, with 9 bases lining up with TRBD1. CDR3 length equals 11 residues. With V trimmed by 5 bases and J by 11 bases, 6 bases remained unmatched. CDR1 and CDR2 (germline): SQVTM, ANQGSEA. Here the CDR3 DNA reads TGCAGCGTTAGACAGGGGGGTTTGGCTTTCTTT. It is translated as CSVRQGGLAFF. Supplemented by reference TRBV29-1 and TRBJ1-1, the full variable domain reads SAVISQKPSRDICQRGTSLTIQCQVDSQVTMMFWYRQQPGQSLTLIATANQGSEATYESGFVIDKFPISRPNLTFSTLTVSNMSPEDSSIYLCSVRQGGLAFFGQGTRLTVV.

The V call is TRBV28, the J call TRBJ2-1; D gene uncertain. The CDR3 runs to 15 residues. V gave up 1 base and J gave up 0 bases, with 7 bases separating them. The germline CDR1 and CDR2 sequences are MDHEN and SYDVKM. CDR3 residues: CASSLFMSSYNEQFF. The CDR3 bases are TGTGCCAGCAGTTTATTCATGTCCTCCTACAATGAGCAGTTCTTC.

V usage is TRBV28 and J usage is TRBJ2-3; 9 nucleotides line up with TRBD1. Per the germline V gene, CDR1 is MDHEN and CDR2 is SYDVKM. The V gene end was trimmed by 5 bases and the J gene end by 3 bases; junction bases not matched to a gene: 9. The CDR3 has 16 residues. CDR3 sequence: CASSTYGTGRTDTQYF. The CDR3 coding sequence is TGTGCCAGCAGTACATACGGGACAGGGAGGACAGATACGCAGTATTTT.

V and J are TRBV30 and TRBJ1-6; D gene ambiguous. The germline CDR1 and CDR2 sequences are GTSNPN and SVGIG (reference sequence). CDR3 length: 11 amino acids. V was pared by 5 bases and J by 14 bases, with 13 bases between. CDR3: CAWDLGEALHF. CDR3 bases: TGTGCCTGGGACCTCGGGGAAGCCCTCCACTTT.

J is TRBJ2-5 and V is TRBV4-1, with TRBD2 matching 12 bases. The trim removed 2 bases at V and 0 bases at J, leaving 1 base unmatched. CDR3 size: 16 residues. Germline CDR1 and CDR2: MGHRA and YSYEKL. CDR3 in DNA: TGCGCCAGCAGCCAACTAGCGGGAGGGTACCAAGAGACCCAGTACTTC. Protein product: CASSQLAGGYQETQYF.

V is TRBV19 and J is TRBJ2-1; D may be TRBD2 (6 bases). Germline V gene lookup returns CDR1 LNHDA and CDR2 SQIVND (reference sequence). Trimming stripped 1 base from V and 4 bases from J, with 11 bases between. The CDR3 contains 15 residues. Here the CDR3 reads CASSIGGMAYNEQFF. CDR3 sequence (DNA): TGTGCCAGTAGTATAGGCGGGATGGCATACAATGAGCAGTTCTTC.

This chain links TRBV7-9 with TRBJ1-3; TRBD1 might be the D (6 bases). The CDR3 has 14 residues. Trimming left V 4 bases short and J 2 bases short, with 9 bases between. Germline V gives CDR1 SEHNR, CDR2 FQNEAQ (reference sequence). CDR3 coding DNA: TGTGCCAGCAGCTCCGGGACAACTGGAAACACCATATATTTT. Translating it yields CASSSGTTGNTIYF.

This chain's CDR3 is CASGFRSATDTQYF. DNA of the CDR3: TGCGCCAGCGGATTTCGTAGCGCCACAGATACGCAGTATTTT. The rearrangement joins TRBV5-1 to TRBJ2-3; TRBD2 might be the D (5 bases). In germline, CDR1 is SGHRS, CDR2 YFSETQ. The CDR3 length is 14 residues. V gave up 7 bases and J gave up 2 bases, with 14 bases separating them.

The gene calls are TRBV27 and TRBJ2-5, with 10 positions matching TRBD2. V was clipped by 4 bases and J by 4 bases; unmatched bases: 9. This CDR3 contains 16 residues. Germline V gene data show CDR1 as MNHEY and CDR2 as SMNVEV (reference sequence). This CDR3 reads CASSSPPSGSGETQYF. In DNA, the CDR3 is TGTGCCAGCAGTTCCCCTCCTAGCGGGAGCGGAGAGACCCAGTACTTC.

This chain connects TRBV2 to TRBJ2-1; TRBD1 aligns across 10 bases. In germline, CDR1 is SNHLY, CDR2 FYNNEI. The CDR3 sequence is 13 residues long. In DNA, the CDR3 is TGTGCAACCGGGACAGGGGCTTACAATGAGCAGTTCTTC. It translates to CATGTGAYNEQFF. The whole variable domain, filled in from reference TRBV2 and TRBJ2-1, reads EPEVTQTPSHQVTQMGQEVILRCVPISNHLYFYWYRQILGQKVEFLVSFYNNEISEKSEIFDDQFSVERPDGSNFTLKIRSTKLEDSAMYFCATGTGAYNEQFFGPGTRLTVL.

This chain joins TRBV18 and TRBJ1-1; the D gene is possibly TRBD1 (6 bases). CDR3 length: 14 amino acids. The germline gives CDR1 KGHSH, CDR2 LQKENI. V was shortened by 4 bases and J by 1 base, with 10 bases between the two germline ends. The CDR3 sequence: CASSLDRRNTEAFF. As DNA, the CDR3 is TGTGCCAGCTCACTCGACAGGAGGAACACTGAAGCTTTCTTT.

The chain employs TRBV2 and TRBJ2-3; the D gene is possibly TRBD2 (6 bases). The CDR3 runs to 13 residues. The V end was cut by 6 bases, the J end by 6 bases, with 13 bases between. The V gene's germline CDR1 is SNHLY and CDR2 FYNNEI. The CDR3 is CASRSGWEDTQYF. The CDR3 DNA sequence: TGTGCCAGCAGGAGCGGGTGGGAGGATACGCAGTATTTT.

The chain is built from TRBV30 and TRBJ2-7, with D possibly TRBD2 on 5 matching bases. The CDR3 consists of 14 residues. The germline V gene has CDR1 GTSNPN and CDR2 SVGIG (reference sequence). Trimming cost V 4 bases and J 0 bases, with 13 bases left between them. CDR3 nucleotide sequence: TGTGCCTGGACTGGGAGCGAGTTCTCCTACGAGCAGTACTTC. Protein sequence: CAWTGSEFSYEQYF.

The chain carries TRBV11-2 and TRBJ2-3; D may be TRBD2 (5 bases). The germline V gene has CDR1 SGHAT and CDR2 FQNNGV. The ends were cut back, 1 base at V and 1 base at J, with 6 bases in the middle. The CDR3 covers 14 residues. The DNA for the CDR3 is TGTGCCAGCAGCTTAGCGAGGGGCACAGATACGCAGTATTTT. Amino acids: CASSLARGTDTQYF.

The V call is TRBV29-1, the J call TRBJ1-1, with D uncertain. The CDR3 loop spans 12 amino acids. Per the germline V gene, CDR1 is SQVTM and CDR2 is ANQGSEA. The V end lost 7 bases, the J end lost 1 base, and 10 bases lay between the germline ends. The CDR3 sequence is CSGRLTNTEAFF. The DNA for the CDR3 is TGCAGCGGCCGACTGACGAACACTGAAGCTTTCTTT. Full variable domain (rest looked up from reference TRBV29-1 and TRBJ1-1): SAVISQKPSRDICQRGTSLTIQCQVDSQVTMMFWYRQQPGQSLTLIATANQGSEATYESGFVIDKFPISRPNLTFSTLTVSNMSPEDSSIYLCSGRLTNTEAFFGQGTRLTVV.

The V gene is TRBV6-2 or TRBV6-3, the J gene TRBJ2-1, with 12 bases fitting TRBD2. The CDR3 loop spans 15 amino acids. Unmatched junction bases numbered 7, after V lost 5 bases and J lost 8 bases. The germline CDR1 and CDR2 sequences are MNHEY and SVGEGT. CDR3 in DNA: TGTGCCAGCAGTGGACTAGCGGGGAGGCACGATGAGCAGTTCTTC. This codes for CASSGLAGRHDEQFF.

The chain joins TRBV6-1 to TRBJ1-2; tentatively, D is TRBD1 (6 bases). The CDR3 extends over 13 amino acids. Germline V CDR1 and CDR2: MNHNS, SASEGT. Trimming shortened V by 8 bases and J by 4 bases, and 14 bases separated the two germline ends. The chain's CDR3 is CASWDNLSYGYTF. CDR3 nucleotide sequence: TGTGCCAGCTGGGACAACCTTTCCTATGGCTACACCTTC.

This chain joins TRBV15 and TRBJ2-7; 7 nucleotides agree with TRBD1. The CDR3 sequence is 15 residues long. The V segment lost 0 bases and the J segment 4 bases; nucleotides outside the gene matches: 6. Germline V CDR1 and CDR2: LNHNV, YYDKDF (reference sequence). CDR3 protein: CATSRDKGAYYEQYF. The CDR3 nucleotides read TGTGCCACCAGCAGAGATAAGGGGGCATATTACGAGCAGTACTTC.

This sequence joins TRBV30 and TRBJ1-1, with D tentatively TRBD1 (5 bases). V gave up 2 bases and J gave up 1 base, with 11 bases separating them. The germline gives CDR1 GTSNPN, CDR2 SVGIG (reference sequence). The CDR3 covers 14 residues. As DNA, the CDR3 is TGTGCCTGGAGTCGGACATGGGAGAACACTGAAGCTTTCTTT. The encoded protein is CAWSRTWENTEAFF.

The J gene is TRBJ1-2, the V gene TRBV28, with D unclear. The CDR3 has 15 residues. The V gene lost 6 bases and the J gene lost 2 bases, with 16 bases spanning the gap. Germline V gives CDR1 MDHEN, CDR2 SYDVKM. CDR3 in amino acids: CASSGVMSINYGYTF. The CDR3 nucleotides are TGTGCCAGCAGCGGGGTAATGTCGATAAACTATGGCTACACCTTC.

The rearrangement links TRBV5-1 to TRBJ1-1; 8 positions match TRBD1. J lost 1 base, V lost 0 bases, and 2 bases had no gene match. This CDR3 is 15 amino acids long. CDR1 SGHRS and CDR2 YFSETQ come from the germline V gene. The CDR3 reads CASSLDGQGNTEAFF. CDR3 nucleotides: TGCGCCAGCAGCTTGGATGGACAGGGGAACACTGAAGCTTTCTTT.

The rearrangement links TRBV5-4 to TRBJ1-2, with D perhaps TRBD1 (5 bases). This CDR3 has 15 residues. In germline, CDR1 is SGHNT, CDR2 YYREEE (reference sequence). With 0 bases removed from V and 4 bases from J, the gap between germline ends came to 13 bases. The CDR3 nucleotides read TGTGCCAGCAGCTTGGTGGGCAGGGATGCCTATGGCTACACCTTC. Its protein is CASSLVGRDAYGYTF.

This clone appeared a single time. The chain has TRBV28 and TRBJ1-2; no definite D call. CDR1 and CDR2 (germline): MDHEN, SYDVKM. Trimming took off 7 bases at V and 4 bases at J, with 16 bases between the two ends. The CDR3 has 14 amino acids. The CDR3 DNA is TGTGCCAGCACCTTAGGGCAACGGGGCTATGGCTACACCTTC. Translation: CASTLGQRGYGYTF.

The V call is TRBV5-1, the J call TRBJ2-3, with D possibly matching TRBD1 (5 bases). This CDR3 contains 14 residues. Germline values: CDR1 SGHRS, CDR2 YFSETQ. V lost 6 bases to trimming and J lost 0 bases, with 11 bases between them. This chain's CDR3 is CASKARVSTDTQYF. The CDR3 DNA follows: TGCGCCAGCAAGGCCAGGGTTAGCACAGATACGCAGTATTTT.

V and J are TRBV2 and TRBJ2-7; 8 bases align to TRBD1. Germline V gene data show CDR1 as SNHLY and CDR2 as FYNNEI. The CDR3 extends over 13 amino acids. V gave up 8 bases and J gave up 2 bases; unmatched junction bases: 5. The CDR3 sequence: CASLRDRTYEQYF. DNA of the CDR3: TGTGCCAGCTTGCGGGACAGGACCTACGAGCAGTACTTC.